This T cell receptor beta chain stems from a study of PD-L1 blockade in urothelial cancer. Study-wide background: Patients, treated from about 2014 onward, received atezolizumab 1,200 mg intravenously every 3 weeks. T cell content in blood samples showed a median of around 150,000. Of prior chemotherapy regimens, patients had received between 0 and 3.

Looked up from germline, CDR1 is SGHRS and CDR2 is YFSETQ. The V end lost 0 bases, the J end lost 4 bases, and 13 bases lay between the germline ends. The CDR3 totals 15 residues. Sequencing was performed with immunoSEQ multiplex PCR; in TCRdb, only in-frame clones are kept and a portion is missing. In the table there are 49,000 or so clones, approximately 79% of which are singletons. The time point was: pretreatment peripheral blood. V usage is TRBV5-1 and J usage is TRBJ2-5; D may be TRBD2 (6 bases). Here the sequenced sample was PBMCs, taken around atezolizumab (anti-PD-L1) treatment. The sequence came from a man between 70 and 80 years old with urothelial cancer. The CDR3 reads CASSLGTGATETQYF. CDR3 nucleotide sequence: TGCGCCAGCAGCTTGGGGACGGGAGCGACAGAGACCCAGTACTTC.